This entry concerns a single T cell receptor (beta chain). Its antigen is not identified. This entry is derived from a study of CD8 T cells in ankylosing spondylitis. Study-wide results and limits: Significantly higher representation of disease-linked clones was reported for matched ankylosing spondylitis synovial fluid. Apparently characteristic of ankylosing spondylitis blood was a TCR beta motif (about 8 highly homologous variants).

In germline, CDR1 is SGHRS, CDR2 YFSETQ. The germline V and J ends were trimmed by 0 bases and 9 bases, with 17 bases remaining between them. This CDR3 has 15 residues. The TCR beta libraries were generated through quantitative 5'-RACE incorporating molecular barcodes. TCRdb re-called the 5' RACE reads with MiXCR, one entry per CDR3 protein. This sample has about 96,000 distinct CDR3 sequences; 27% occur once, and the top ten carry roughly 60%. The chain is built from TRBV5-1 and TRBJ2-3; possibly TRBD1 for D (6 bases). The sample taken for sequencing was blood, either unsorted or a sorted T cell fraction (not recorded which). The clonotype was recovered from a male donor with ankylosing spondylitis or in good health (not recorded which). CDR3 amino acids: CASSLDPGTQFTQYF. The CDR3 DNA sequence: TGCGCCAGCAGCTTGGATCCCGGGACACAATTCACGCAGTATTTT.